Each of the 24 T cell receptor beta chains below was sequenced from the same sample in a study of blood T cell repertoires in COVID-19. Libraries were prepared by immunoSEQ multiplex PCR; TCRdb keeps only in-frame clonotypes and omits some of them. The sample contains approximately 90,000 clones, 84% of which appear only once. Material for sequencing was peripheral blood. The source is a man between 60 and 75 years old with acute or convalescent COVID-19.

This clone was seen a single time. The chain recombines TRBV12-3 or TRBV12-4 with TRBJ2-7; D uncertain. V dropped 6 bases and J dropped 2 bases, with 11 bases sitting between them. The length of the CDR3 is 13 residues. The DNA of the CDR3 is TGTGCCAGCAGACAATCAGGAACCTACGAGCAGTACTTC. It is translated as CASRQSGTYEQYF.

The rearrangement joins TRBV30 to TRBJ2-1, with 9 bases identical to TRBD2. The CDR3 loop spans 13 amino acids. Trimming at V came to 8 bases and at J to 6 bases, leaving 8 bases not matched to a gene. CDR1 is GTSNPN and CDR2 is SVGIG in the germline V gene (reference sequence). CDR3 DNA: TGTGCCCGAAGCGGGGGGAGGATCAATGAGCAGTTCTTC. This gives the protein CARSGGRINEQFF.

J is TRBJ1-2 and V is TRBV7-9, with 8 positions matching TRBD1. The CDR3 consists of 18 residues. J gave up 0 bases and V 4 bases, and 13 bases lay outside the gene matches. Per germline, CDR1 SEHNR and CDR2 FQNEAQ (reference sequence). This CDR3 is CASSSQGALREANYGYTF. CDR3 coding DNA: TGTGCCAGCAGCTCCCAGGGGGCGCTTAGAGAAGCTAACTATGGCTACACCTTC. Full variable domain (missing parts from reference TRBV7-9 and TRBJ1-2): DTGVSQNPRHKITKRGQNVTFRCDPISEHNRLYWYRQTLGQGPEFLTYFQNEAQLEKSRLLSDRFSAERPKGSFSTLEIQRTEQGDSAMYLCASSSQGALREANYGYTFGSGTRLTVV.

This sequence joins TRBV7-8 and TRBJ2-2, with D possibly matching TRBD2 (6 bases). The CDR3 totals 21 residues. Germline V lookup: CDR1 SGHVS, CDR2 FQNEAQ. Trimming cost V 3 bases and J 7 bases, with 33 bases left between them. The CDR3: CASSFSLRTTNVWNRSGELFF. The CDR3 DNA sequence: TGTGCCAGCAGCTTTAGTCTTAGGACTACCAACGTCTGGAATCGTAGCGGGGAGCTGTTTTTT. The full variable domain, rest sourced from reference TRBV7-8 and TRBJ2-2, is GAGVSQSPRYKVAKRGQDVALRCDPISGHVSLFWYQQALGQGPEFLTYFQNEAQLDKSGLPSDRFFAERPEGSVSTLKIQRTQQEDSAVYLCASSFSLRTTNVWNRSGELFFGEGSRLTVL.

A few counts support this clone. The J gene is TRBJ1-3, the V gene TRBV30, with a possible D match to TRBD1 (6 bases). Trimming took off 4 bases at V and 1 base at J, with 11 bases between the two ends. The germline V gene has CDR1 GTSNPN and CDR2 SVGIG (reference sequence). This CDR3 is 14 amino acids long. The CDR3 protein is CAWTQDRSGNTIYF. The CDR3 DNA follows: TGTGCCTGGACACAAGACAGGTCTGGAAACACCATATATTTT.

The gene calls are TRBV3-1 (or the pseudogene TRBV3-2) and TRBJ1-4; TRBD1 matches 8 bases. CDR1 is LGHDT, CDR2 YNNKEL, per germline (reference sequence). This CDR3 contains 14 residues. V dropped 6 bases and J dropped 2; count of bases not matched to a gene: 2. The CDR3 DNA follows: TGTGCCAGCAGTCGACAGGGGACTAATGAAAAACTGTTTTTT. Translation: CASSRQGTNEKLFF.

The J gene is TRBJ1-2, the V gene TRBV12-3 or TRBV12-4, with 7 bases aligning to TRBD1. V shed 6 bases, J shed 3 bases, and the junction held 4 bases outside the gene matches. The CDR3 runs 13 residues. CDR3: CASRKGQDYGYTF. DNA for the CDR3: TGTGCCAGCAGAAAAGGACAGGACTATGGCTACACCTTC.

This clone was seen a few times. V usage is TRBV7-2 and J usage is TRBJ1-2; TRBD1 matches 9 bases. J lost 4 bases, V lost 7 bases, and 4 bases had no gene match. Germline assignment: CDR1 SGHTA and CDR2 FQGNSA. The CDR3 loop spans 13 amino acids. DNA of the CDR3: TGTGCCAGCACGGACAGGGGTTCCTATGGCTACACCTTC. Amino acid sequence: CASTDRGSYGYTF.

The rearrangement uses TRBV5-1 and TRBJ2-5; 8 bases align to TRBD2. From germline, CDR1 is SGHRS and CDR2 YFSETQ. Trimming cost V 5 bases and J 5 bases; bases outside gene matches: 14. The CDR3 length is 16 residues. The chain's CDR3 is CASRPPPSGSGETQYF. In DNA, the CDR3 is TGCGCCAGCAGGCCACCTCCTAGCGGGTCAGGGGAGACCCAGTACTTC.

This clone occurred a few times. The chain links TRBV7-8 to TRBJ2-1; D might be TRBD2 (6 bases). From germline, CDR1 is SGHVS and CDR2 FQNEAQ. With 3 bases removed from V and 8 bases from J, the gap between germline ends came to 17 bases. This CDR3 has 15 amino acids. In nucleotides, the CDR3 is TGTGCCAGCAGCTTGGAGGAGCCGGGGGTTTATGAGCAGTTCTTC. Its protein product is CASSLEEPGVYEQFF.

CDR3 sequence: CASSLEQAQYF. CDR3 bases: TGTGCCAGCAGCTTGGAGCAAGCGCAGTATTTT. The rearrangement uses TRBV5-6 and TRBJ2-3, with unresolved D. The CDR3 runs 11 residues. Germline loops: CDR1 SGHDT, CDR2 YYEEEE. V shed 0 bases and J shed 10 bases, with 6 bases lying between them.

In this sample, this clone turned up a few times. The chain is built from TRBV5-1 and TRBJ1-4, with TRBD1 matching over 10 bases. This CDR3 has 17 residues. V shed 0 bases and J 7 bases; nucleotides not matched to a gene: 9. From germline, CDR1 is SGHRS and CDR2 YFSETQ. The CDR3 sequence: CASSLVMGQGITEKLFF. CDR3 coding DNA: TGCGCCAGCAGCTTGGTGATGGGACAGGGGATAACTGAAAAACTGTTTTTT. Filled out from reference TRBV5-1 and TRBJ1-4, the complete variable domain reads KAGVTQTPRYLIKTRGQQVTLSCSPISGHRSVSWYQQTPGQGLQFLFEYFSETQRNKGNFPGRFSGRQFSNSRSEMNVSTLELGDSALYLCASSLVMGQGITEKLFFGSGTQLSVL.

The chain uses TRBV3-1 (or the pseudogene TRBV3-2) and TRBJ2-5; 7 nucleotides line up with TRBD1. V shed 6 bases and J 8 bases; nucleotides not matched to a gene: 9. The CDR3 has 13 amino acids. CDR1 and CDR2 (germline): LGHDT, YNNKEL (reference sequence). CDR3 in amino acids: CASSRQGPRTQYF. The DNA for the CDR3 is TGTGCCAGCAGTAGACAGGGACCAAGAACCCAGTACTTC.

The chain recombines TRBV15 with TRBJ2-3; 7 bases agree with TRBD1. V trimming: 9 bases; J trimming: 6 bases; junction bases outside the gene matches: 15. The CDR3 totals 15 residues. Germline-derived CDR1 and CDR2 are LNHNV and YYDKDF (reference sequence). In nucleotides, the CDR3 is TGTGCCACAGCAGGGGGACCCTTAGGGAGCGATACGCAGTATTTT. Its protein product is CATAGGPLGSDTQYF.

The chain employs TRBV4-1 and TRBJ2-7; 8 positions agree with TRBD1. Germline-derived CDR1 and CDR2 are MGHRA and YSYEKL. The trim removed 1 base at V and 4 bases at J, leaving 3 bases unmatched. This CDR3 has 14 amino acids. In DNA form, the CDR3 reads TGCGCCAGCAGCCAAGGGACAGGGTTTTACGAGCAGTACGTC. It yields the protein CASSQGTGFYEQYV.

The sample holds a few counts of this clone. CDR3 in amino acids: CASSLENTPYNEQFF. The CDR3 region has the DNA TGTGCCAGCAGCCTAGAGAATACCCCCTACAATGAGCAGTTCTTC. The rearrangement joins TRBV6-4 to TRBJ2-1; D not certain. Germline values: CDR1 MRHNA, CDR2 SNTAGT. The V end was cut by 6 bases, the J end by 2 bases, with 14 bases between. This CDR3 is built from 15 residues.

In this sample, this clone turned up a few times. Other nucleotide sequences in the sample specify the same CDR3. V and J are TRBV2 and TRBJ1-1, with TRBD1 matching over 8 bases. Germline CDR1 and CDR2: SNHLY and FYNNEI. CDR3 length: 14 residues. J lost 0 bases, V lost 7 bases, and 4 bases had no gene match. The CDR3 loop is CASTRQGLNTEAFF. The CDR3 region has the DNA TGTGCCAGCACCAGACAGGGGCTGAACACTGAAGCTTTCTTT.

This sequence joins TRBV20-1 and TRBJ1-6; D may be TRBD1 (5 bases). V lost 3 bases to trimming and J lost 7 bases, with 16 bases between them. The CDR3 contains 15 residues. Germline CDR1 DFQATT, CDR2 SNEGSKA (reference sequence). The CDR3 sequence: CSASTQGFENSPLHF. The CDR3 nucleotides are TGCAGTGCTAGTACGCAGGGTTTTGAGAATTCACCCCTCCACTTT.

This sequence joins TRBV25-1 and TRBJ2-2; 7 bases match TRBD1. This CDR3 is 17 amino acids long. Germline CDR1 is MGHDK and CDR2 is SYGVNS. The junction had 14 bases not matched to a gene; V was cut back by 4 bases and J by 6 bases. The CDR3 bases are TGTGCCAGCAGTGTCTTCTCCAGGGGGTCAAGGGCCGGGGAGCTGTTTTTT. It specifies CASSVFSRGSRAGELFF.

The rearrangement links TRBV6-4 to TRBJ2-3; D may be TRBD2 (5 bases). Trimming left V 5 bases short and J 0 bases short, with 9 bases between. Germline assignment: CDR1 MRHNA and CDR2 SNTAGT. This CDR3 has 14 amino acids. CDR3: CASSTSGSTDTQYF. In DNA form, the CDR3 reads TGTGCCAGCAGTACTAGTGGCAGCACAGATACGCAGTATTTT.

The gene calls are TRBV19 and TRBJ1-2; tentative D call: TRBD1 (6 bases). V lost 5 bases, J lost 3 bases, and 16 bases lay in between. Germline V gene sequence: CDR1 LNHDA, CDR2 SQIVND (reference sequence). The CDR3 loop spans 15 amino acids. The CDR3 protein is CASSLTGASYYGYTF. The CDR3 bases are TGTGCCAGTAGTCTGACAGGTGCGTCTTACTATGGCTACACCTTC.

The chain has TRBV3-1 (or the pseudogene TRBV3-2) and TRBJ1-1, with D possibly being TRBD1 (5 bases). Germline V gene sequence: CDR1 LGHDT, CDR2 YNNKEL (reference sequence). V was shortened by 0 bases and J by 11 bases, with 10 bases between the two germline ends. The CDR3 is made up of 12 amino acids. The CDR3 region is CASSQEPGKAFF. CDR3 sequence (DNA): TGTGCCAGCAGCCAAGAGCCAGGGAAGGCTTTCTTT.

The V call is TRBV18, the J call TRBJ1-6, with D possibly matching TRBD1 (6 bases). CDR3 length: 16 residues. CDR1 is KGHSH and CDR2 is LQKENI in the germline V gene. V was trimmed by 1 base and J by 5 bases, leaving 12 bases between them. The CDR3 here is CASSPLRAGDNSPLHF. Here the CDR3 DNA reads TGTGCCAGCTCACCACTTCGGGCAGGGGATAATTCACCCCTCCACTTT.

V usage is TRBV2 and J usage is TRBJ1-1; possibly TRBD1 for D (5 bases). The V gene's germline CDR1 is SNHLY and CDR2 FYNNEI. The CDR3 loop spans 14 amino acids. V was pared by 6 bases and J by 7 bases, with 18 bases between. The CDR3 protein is CASSGQGGGIEAFF. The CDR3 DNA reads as TGTGCCAGCAGCGGTCAGGGAGGTGGAATTGAAGCTTTCTTT.